The present T cell receptor (beta chain) was sequenced within a study of post-analysis software for immune sequencing data. Carried by the TCR beta cDNA libraries were unique molecular identifiers. TCRdb processed the PCR reads anew with MiXCR; each CDR3 protein has one entry. The sample contains roughly 620,000 distinct CDR3 sequences, roughly two fifths of which appear only once. Notes on the study in general: Significantly decreased normalized Chao1 diversity was recorded for multiple sclerosis patients relative to controls. Five TRBV segments, TRBV5-6, TRBV5-1 and TRBV20-1 among them, were found more frequent in patients than controls. Those samples that were prepared in the same batch co-clustered strongly by F measure.

V was pared by 5 bases and J by 8 bases, with 9 bases of the junction left unmatched. Germline CDR1 LNHDA, CDR2 SQIVND (reference sequence). This CDR3 comprises 15 residues. Worth noting for this clonotype: The antigen remains undetermined.

The V gene is TRBV19, the J gene TRBJ1-6; TRBD1 matches 7 bases. The material sequenced was blood. The clonotype originates from a girl aged 10-17 years with multiple sclerosis. Written as DNA, the CDR3 is TGTGCCAGTAGTCTGACACCCCAGGGGGATTCACCCCTCCACTTT. Translated: CASSLTPQGDSPLHF.